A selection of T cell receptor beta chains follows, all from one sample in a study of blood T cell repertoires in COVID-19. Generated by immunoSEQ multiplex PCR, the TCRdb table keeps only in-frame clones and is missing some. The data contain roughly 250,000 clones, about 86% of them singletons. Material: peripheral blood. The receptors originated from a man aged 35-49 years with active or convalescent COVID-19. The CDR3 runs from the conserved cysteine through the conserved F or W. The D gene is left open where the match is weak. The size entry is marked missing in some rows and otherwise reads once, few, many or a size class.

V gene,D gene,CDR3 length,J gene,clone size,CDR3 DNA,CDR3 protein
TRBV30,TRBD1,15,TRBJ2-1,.,TGTGCCTGGAGTTACAGGGGGCCCGGCTACAATGAGCAGTTCTTC,CAWSYRGPGYNEQFF
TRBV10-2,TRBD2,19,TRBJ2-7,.,TGCGCCAGCAGTCAGAAGGTGGCTAGCGGGAGGGCCGGATCCTACGAGCAGTACTTC,CASSQKVASGRAGSYEQYF
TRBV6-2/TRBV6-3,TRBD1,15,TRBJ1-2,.,TGTGCCAGCAGTTACGGGACAGAAGACCGCTATGGCTACACCTTC,CASSYGTEDRYGYTF
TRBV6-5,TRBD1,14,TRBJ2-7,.,TGTGCCAGCAGTCTTCGACAGGGGCCTTACGAGCAGTACTTC,CASSLRQGPYEQYF
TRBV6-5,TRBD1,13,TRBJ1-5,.,TGTGCCAGCAGTTCGGACAGGGATCAGCCCCAGCATTTT,CASSSDRDQPQHF
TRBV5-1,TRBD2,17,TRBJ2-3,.,TGCGCCAGCAGCTTGGGGGCTAGCGGGAAAGCCACAGATACGCAGTATTTT,CASSLGASGKATDTQYF
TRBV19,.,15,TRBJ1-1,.,TGTGCCAGTAGTATTTCGGCCGCGGTTGTCTCTGAAGCTTTCTTT,CASSISAAVVSEAFF
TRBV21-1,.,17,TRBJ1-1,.,TGTGCCAGCAGCAAAGCGGGACCCGGACAGGGGGCTTCTGAAGCTTTCTTT,CASSKAGPGQGASEAFF
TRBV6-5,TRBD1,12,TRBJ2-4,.,TGTGCCAGCAGGACAGGGGGAGACATTCAGTACTTC,CASRTGGDIQYF
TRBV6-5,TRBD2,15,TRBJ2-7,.,TGTGCCAGCAGATCTCTAGCGGGGGGCTCCTACGAGCAGTACTTC,CASRSLAGGSYEQYF
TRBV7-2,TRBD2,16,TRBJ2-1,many,TGTGCCAGCAGCTTAGTGGCGGGGGGAACCTACAATGAGCAGTTCTTC,CASSLVAGGTYNEQFF
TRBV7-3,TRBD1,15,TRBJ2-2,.,TGTGCCAGCAGCCAGCAGGGGGCGAATGTCGGGGAGCTGTTTTTT,CASSQQGANVGELFF
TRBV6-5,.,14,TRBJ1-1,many,TGTGCCAGCAGTTCGAAACAGATGAACACTGAAGCTTTCTTT,CASSSKQMNTEAFF
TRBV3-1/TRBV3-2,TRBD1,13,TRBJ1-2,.,TGTGCCAGCAGCCAAGGACAGGGGTTAGGCTACACCTTC,CASSQGQGLGYTF
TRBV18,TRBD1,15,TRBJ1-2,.,TGTGCCAGCTCACCACAGGGGGCCGATAACTATGGCTACACCTTC,CASSPQGADNYGYTF
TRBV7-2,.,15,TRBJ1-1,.,TGTGCCAGCAGCTTAGAGGGCAGGGTACAGACTGAAGCTTTCTTT,CASSLEGRVQTEAFF
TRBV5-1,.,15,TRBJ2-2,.,TGCGCCAGCAGCTTGGGGGCAGGGCAAACCGGGGAGCTGTTTTTT,CASSLGAGQTGELFF
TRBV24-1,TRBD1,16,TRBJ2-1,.,TGTGCCACCAGTGATCCCCGGACAGGGTATAGGAATGAGCAGTTCTTC,CATSDPRTGYRNEQFF
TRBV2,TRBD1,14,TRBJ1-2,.,TGTGCCAGCAGTGAAGACCCAGGGGGGTATGGCTACACCTTC,CASSEDPGGYGYTF
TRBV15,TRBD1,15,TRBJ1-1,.,TGTGCCACCAGCACCCTGAACAGGGGGCGGACTGAAGCTTTCTTT,CATSTLNRGRTEAFF
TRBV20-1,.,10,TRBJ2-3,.,TGCAGTGCTAACGGGGATACGCAGTATTTT,CSANGDTQYF
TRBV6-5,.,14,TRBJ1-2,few,TGTGCCAGCTCCCCCGGAGCAGGGCCCTATGGCTACACCTTC,CASSPGAGPYGYTF
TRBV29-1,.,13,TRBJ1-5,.,TGCAGCGTTGAAGAAGTAATCGGGCAGCCCCAGCATTTT,CSVEEVIGQPQHF